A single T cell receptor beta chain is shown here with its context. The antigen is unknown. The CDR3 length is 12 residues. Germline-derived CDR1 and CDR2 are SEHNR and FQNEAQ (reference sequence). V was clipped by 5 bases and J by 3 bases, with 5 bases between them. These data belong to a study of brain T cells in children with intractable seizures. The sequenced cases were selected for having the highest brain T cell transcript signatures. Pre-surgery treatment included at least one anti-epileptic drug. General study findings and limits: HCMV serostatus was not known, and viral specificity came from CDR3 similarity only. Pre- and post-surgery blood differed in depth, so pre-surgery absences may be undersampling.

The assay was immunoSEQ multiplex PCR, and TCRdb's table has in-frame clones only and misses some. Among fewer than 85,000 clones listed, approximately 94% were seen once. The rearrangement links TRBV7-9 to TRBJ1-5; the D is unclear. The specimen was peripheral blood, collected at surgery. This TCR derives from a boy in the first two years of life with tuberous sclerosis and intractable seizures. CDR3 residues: CASSRHNQPQHF. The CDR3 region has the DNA TGTGCCAGCAGCCGACACAATCAGCCCCAGCATTTT.